This T cell receptor (beta chain) comes out of a study of shared clonotypes between healthy human individuals. Study background: CD8 memory received one plate per donor, CD8 naive two, CD4 memory three and CD4 naive three. General observations from the study: Rarefaction gave evidence that sorted-subset sequencing remained incomplete despite large depth.

The CDR3 consists of 15 residues. V was trimmed by 5 bases and J by 13 bases, leaving 25 bases between them. Germline V gives CDR1 SEHNR, CDR2 FQNEAQ (reference sequence). Genomic DNA of every subset was divided equally among multiple immunoSEQ plates. The protocol was immunoSEQ multiplex PCR, while the TCRdb copy is restricted to in-frame clones and leaves out a portion. The sample has some 350,000 clones; roughly 70% are singletons. Nashville, Tennessee was home to all donors, who were Caucasian adults. A remark on this clone: Its antigen remains unknown.

The TCR was taken from a man aged 30-40 years in good health. Sequencing was carried out using memory CD4+ T cells sorted from blood. The subset: CD45RA-negative fraction. V gene TRBV7-9 combines with J gene TRBJ2-3, with D possibly matching TRBD1 (6 bases). As DNA, the CDR3 is TGTGCCAGCAGCCCGAAATTAAAAGAGAAGGGGGAAAAGTATTTT. As protein: CASSPKLKEKGEKYF.